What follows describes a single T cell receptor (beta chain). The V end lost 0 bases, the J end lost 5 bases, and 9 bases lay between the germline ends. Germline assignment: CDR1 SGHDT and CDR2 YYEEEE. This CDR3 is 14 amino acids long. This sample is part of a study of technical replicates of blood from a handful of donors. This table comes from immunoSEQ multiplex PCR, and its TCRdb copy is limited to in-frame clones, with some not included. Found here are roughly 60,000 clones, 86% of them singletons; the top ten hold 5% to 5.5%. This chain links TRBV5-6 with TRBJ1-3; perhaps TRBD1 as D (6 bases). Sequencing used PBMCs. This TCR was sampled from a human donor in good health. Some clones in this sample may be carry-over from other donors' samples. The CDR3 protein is CASSLDRARNTIYF. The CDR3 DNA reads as TGTGCCAGCAGCTTGGACAGGGCCAGAAACACCATATATTTT.